The clone carrying this T cell receptor beta chain was found many times. Its antigen is unknown. The entry originates in a study of CD8 T cells in ankylosing spondylitis. Looked up from germline, CDR1 is SGHRS and CDR2 is YFSETQ. Trimming removed 2 bases at V and 0 bases at J, with 8 bases between. This CDR3 is 14 amino acids long. Findings of the study overall: Apparently characteristic of ankylosing spondylitis blood was a TCR beta motif (eight highly homologous variants).

By quantitative 5'-RACE with molecular barcodes, the TCR beta libraries were made. MiXCR was run by TCRdb on the 5' RACE reads, yielding one entry per CDR3 protein. The sample shows roughly 130,000 distinct CDR3 sequences, roughly 8.8% of them seen only once. Sequenced material: synovial fluid, either unsorted or a sorted T cell fraction (not recorded which). The source is a male donor with ankylosing spondylitis. The chain is built from TRBV5-1 and TRBJ1-2; D remains unclear. As DNA, the CDR3 is TGCGCCAGCAGCTTCGGCACTACTAACTATGGCTACACCTTC. Residues: CASSFGTTNYGYTF. Full variable domain (missing parts from reference TRBV5-1 and TRBJ1-2): KAGVTQTPRYLIKTRGQQVTLSCSPISGHRSVSWYQQTPGQGLQFLFEYFSETQRNKGNFPGRFSGRQFSNSRSEMNVSTLELGDSALYLCASSFGTTNYGYTFGSGTRLTVV.